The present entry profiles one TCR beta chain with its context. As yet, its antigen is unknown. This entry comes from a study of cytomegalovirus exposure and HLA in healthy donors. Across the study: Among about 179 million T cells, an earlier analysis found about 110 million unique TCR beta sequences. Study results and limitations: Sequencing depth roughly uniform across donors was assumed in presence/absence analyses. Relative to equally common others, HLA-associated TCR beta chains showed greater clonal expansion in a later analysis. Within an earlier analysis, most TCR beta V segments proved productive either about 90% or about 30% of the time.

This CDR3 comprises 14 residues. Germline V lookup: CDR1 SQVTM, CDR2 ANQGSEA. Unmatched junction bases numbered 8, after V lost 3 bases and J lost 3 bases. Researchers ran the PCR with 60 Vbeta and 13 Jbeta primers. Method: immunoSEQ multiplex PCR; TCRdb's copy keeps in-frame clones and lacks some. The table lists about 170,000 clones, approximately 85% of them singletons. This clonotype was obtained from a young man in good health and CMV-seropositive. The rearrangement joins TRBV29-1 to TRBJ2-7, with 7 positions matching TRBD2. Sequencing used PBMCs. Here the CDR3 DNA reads TGCAGCGTTGACGGAGTTGGCGGGAGCTACGAGCAGTACTTC. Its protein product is CSVDGVGGSYEQYF.